This record looks at one T cell receptor beta chain sequence and its context. The data stem from a study of technical replicates of blood from a handful of donors. The assay was immunoSEQ multiplex PCR, and TCRdb's table has in-frame clones only and misses some. Seen here are more than 80,000 clones, just under 95% observed once, and the top ten hold roughly 0.35%. Germline CDR1 and CDR2: MGHDK and SYGVNS. This CDR3 region has 16 residues. The V end was cut by 1 base, the J end by 3 bases, with 15 bases between. The receptor was isolated from a human donor in good health. The chain is built from TRBV25-1 and TRBJ1-1, with D perhaps TRBD1 (6 bases). Sequencing was performed on T cells isolated from PBMCs. The CDR3 coding sequence is TGTGCCAGCAGTGAATGGGGGGGGCGCCTGCACACTGAAGCTTTCTTT. Residues: CASSEWGGRLHTEAFF. Using reference TRBV25-1 and TRBJ1-1 for the parts outside the CDR3, the full variable domain is EADIYQTPRYLVIGTGKKITLECSQTMGHDKMYWYQQDPGMELHLIHYSYGVNSTEKGDLSSESTVSRIRTEHFPLTLESARPSHTSQYLCASSEWGGRLHTEAFFGQGTRLTVV.